This T cell receptor (beta chain) derives from a study of blood T cells in healthy people across ages. Findings and limits, study-wide: As naive T cell percentage varied, TCR beta diversity correlated strongly with it. In the absence of known donor CMV status, changes in expanded clonotypes were possibly confounded.

Germline lookup yields CDR1 DFQATT and CDR2 SNEGSKA (reference sequence). The CDR3 is 13 amino acids. Trimming stripped 7 bases from V and 5 bases from J, with 17 bases between. The donors, all healthy, were Caucasians living in Russia, aged about 6 to 90. Per-sample PBMC isolation yielded at least 6.5 million cells. In regard to this clonotype: Its antigen is still unknown.

A sample-barcoded 5' primer and a J-beta primer mix were used in a second PCR of roughly 7 to 11 cycles. TCRdb ran MiXCR on the 5' RACE reads and lists one entry per CDR3 protein. Of approximately 880,000 distinct CDR3 sequences in the sample, roughly 50% were seen once. Sequenced: blood. This chain uses TRBV20-1 with TRBJ1-2, with TRBD1 as a possible D gene (5 bases). The sequence was collected from a man between 25 and 39 years old in good health. CDR3 residues: CSGGNWGLYGYTF. DNA for the CDR3: TGCAGTGGGGGGAATTGGGGCTTATATGGCTACACCTTC.